This TCR beta chain came from a study of T cells in Graves' hyperthyroidism and ophthalmopathy. CDR1 is GTSNPN and CDR2 is SVGIG in the germline V gene (reference sequence). The CDR3 has 13 amino acids. V was shortened by 6 bases and J by 1 base, with 11 bases between the two germline ends. Newly diagnosed hyperthyroidism patients aged 18 to 65 years had disease lasting under 2 months. TCR beta CDR3 sequences were amplified from RNA transcripts. Using the HTBI primer set, a first-round RT-PCR was run on the TCR CDR3. TCRdb re-called the multiplex PCR reads with MiXCR, one entry per CDR3 protein. This sample has a few hundred thousand distinct CDR3 sequences; 20% to 30% occur once, and the top ten carry about 73%.

The chain uses TRBV30 and TRBJ2-3; the D gene is possibly TRBD1 (5 bases). Sequencing used blood. This TCR was sampled from a man aged 45-65 years with Graves' hyperthyroidism. CDR3 amino acids: CACQGDRTDTQYF. The CDR3 DNA reads as TGTGCCTGCCAAGGGGATCGCACAGATACGCAGTATTTT.